This T cell receptor beta chain was captured in a study of blood T cell repertoires in COVID-19. Overall study: Whether acute or convalescent, the COVID-19 samples came from the United States, Italy and Spain.

Original processing notes: Reference gene primer amplification in the assay estimated nucleated cell counts. Sequencing was performed with immunoSEQ multiplex PCR; in TCRdb, only in-frame clones are kept and a portion is missing. The DNA gave D and trimming, while V, J and clone size come from that table. The sample has 55,000 to 90,000 clones, 85% to 90% seen once. The germline CDR1 and CDR2 sequences are SGHTA and FQGNSA. The CDR3 is made up of 15 amino acids. Trimming removed 7 bases from V and 7 bases from J; junction bases left unmatched: 6. The chain combines TRBV7-2 with TRBJ2-2; the match to TRBD2 covers 13 bases. Sequencing was performed on peripheral blood. The TCR comes from a human donor in a cohort sampled during active COVID-19. CDR3 DNA: TGTGCCAGCAAGGGACTAGCGGGACTAAGCGGGGAGCTGTTTTTT. Translation gives CASKGLAGLSGELFF.